The clone carrying this T cell receptor beta chain has more than one count but fewer than ten. The sample originates from a study of cytomegalovirus exposure and HLA in healthy donors. The CDR3 has 17 amino acids. Germline V lookup: CDR1 LNHDA, CDR2 SQIVND (reference sequence). Between the trimmed V and J ends, which lost 4 bases and 2 bases, there was a span of 18 bases. Primers included in the PCR were 60 Vbeta and 13 Jbeta primers. TCRdb keeps only in-frame clones here, not all; method: immunoSEQ multiplex PCR. The sample records about 240,000 clones, 81% being singletons. What was sequenced was PBMCs. The receptor was derived from a woman aged 55-75 years in good health and CMV-seropositive. The rearrangement links TRBV19 to TRBJ1-3, with D hard to call. Written as DNA, the CDR3 is TGTGCCAGTAGTAATATGGGCAGGCGCCTTACTGGAAACACCATATATTTT. Its protein is CASSNMGRRLTGNTIYF.